This T cell receptor beta chain came from a study of a mutant IDH1 vaccine in newly diagnosed glioma. Study background: Radiotherapy alone preceded vaccination by 4-6 weeks; alternatively, vaccination started with temozolomide cycles. Receipt of radiotherapy, temozolomide, or both preceded the study, and most received both.

A word on this clone: Antigen specificity is unknown.

The table came from immunoSEQ multiplex PCR; TCRdb's copy has only in-frame clones and leaves some out. The sample lists some 60,000 clones, approximately 84% seen once, with around 3.5% in the top ten. Indicated time point: week 11, during vaccination. The study gave 300 ug of mutant IDH1 20-mer peptide per vaccine dose, with topical imiquimod. Per the germline V gene, CDR1 is MNHNY and CDR2 is SVGAGI (reference sequence). V lost 4 bases to trimming and J lost 10 bases; unmatched junction nucleotides: 9. CDR3 size: 13 residues. This TCR came from a man aged 25 to 40 with glioma. Sequencing used PBMCs, obtained from a glioma patient whose treatment included an IDH1 peptide vaccine. The chain employs TRBV6-6 and TRBJ1-1, with 7 bases identical to TRBD1. CDR3 protein: CASSSNQGGRAFF. CDR3 coding DNA: TGTGCCAGCAGTTCAAATCAGGGGGGACGAGCTTTCTTT.